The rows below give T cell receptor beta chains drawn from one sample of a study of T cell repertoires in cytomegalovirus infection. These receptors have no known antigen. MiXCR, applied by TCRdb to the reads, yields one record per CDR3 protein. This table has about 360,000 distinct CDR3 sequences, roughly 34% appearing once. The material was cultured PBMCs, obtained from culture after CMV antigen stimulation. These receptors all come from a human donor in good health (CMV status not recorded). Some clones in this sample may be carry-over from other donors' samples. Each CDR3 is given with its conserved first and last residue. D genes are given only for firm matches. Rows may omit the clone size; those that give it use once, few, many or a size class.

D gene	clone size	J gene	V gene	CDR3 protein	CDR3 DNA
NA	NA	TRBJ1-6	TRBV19	CASSIGEGRNSPLHF	TGTGCCAGTAGTATAGGAGAAGGACGAAATTCACCCCTCCACTTT
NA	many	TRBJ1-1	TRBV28	CASTPHGGPMNTEAFF	TGTGCCAGCACCCCCCACGGGGGACCCATGAACACTGAAGCTTTCTTT
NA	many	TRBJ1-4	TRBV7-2	CASSLAMRFNEKLFF	TGTGCCAGCAGCCTAGCGATGAGATTTAATGAAAAACTGTTTTTT
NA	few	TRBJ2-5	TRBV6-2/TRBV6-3	CASSRHNQETQYF	TGTGCCAGCAGTCGACACAACCAAGAGACCCAGTACTTC
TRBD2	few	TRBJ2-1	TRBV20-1	CSARDERVSGSAPSYNEQFF	TGCAGTGCTAGAGATGAAAGGGTTAGCGGGAGCGCACCGTCCTACAATGAGCAGTTCTTC
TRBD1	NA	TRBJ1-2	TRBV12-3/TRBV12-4	CASTPRGQGAGYTF	TGTGCCAGCACCCCCCGAGGACAGGGTGCTGGCTACACCTTC
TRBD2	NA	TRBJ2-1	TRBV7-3	CASSFGTSGKYEQFF	TGTGCCAGCAGCTTTGGGACTAGCGGGAAGTATGAGCAGTTCTTC
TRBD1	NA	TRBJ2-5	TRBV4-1	CASSQDGTVQETQYF	TGCGCCAGCAGCCAAGACGGGACAGTCCAAGAGACCCAGTACTTC
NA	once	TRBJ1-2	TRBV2	CASPNGYTF	TGTGCCAGCCCGAATGGCTACACCTTC
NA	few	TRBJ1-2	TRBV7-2	CASSPRRSYGYTF	TGTGCCAGCAGCCCCCGCAGGAGCTATGGCTACACCTTC
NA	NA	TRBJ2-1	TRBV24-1	CATSDSGLDYRRDNEQFF	TGTGCCACCAGTGATTCTGGCCTGGACTACCGGAGGGACAATGAGCAGTTCTTC
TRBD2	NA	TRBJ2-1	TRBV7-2	CASSPLAGWANEQFF	TGTGCCAGCAGCCCCCTAGCGGGATGGGCCAATGAGCAGTTCTTC
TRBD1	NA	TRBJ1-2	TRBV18	CASSPERQGGYTF	TGTGCCAGCTCACCAGAGAGACAGGGTGGCTACACCTTC
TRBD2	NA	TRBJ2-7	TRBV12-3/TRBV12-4	CASTLGPASGTTSYEQYF	TGTGCCAGCACCCTCGGGCCGGCTAGCGGAACCACCTCCTACGAGCAGTACTTC
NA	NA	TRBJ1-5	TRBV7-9	CASSLENSNQPQHF	TGTGCCAGCAGCTTAGAGAACAGTAACCAGCCCCAGCATTTT
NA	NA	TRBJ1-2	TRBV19	CASSITGMVGYTF	TGTGCCAGTAGTATCACAGGGATGGTCGGCTACACCTTC
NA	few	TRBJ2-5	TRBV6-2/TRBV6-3	CASSSRERVQETQYF	TGTGCCAGCAGTTCTCGGGAGCGCGTCCAAGAGACCCAGTACTTC
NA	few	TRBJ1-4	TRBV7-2	CASSSLGGDEKLFF	TGTGCCAGCAGCTCCCTGGGGGGGGATGAAAAACTGTTTTTT
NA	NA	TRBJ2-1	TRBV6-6	CASSSDSFSSYNEQFF	TGTGCCAGCAGTTCGGACAGCTTCAGCTCCTACAATGAGCAGTTCTTC
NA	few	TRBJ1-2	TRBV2	CASITGRDYGYTF	TGTGCCAGCATTACGGGACGGGACTATGGCTACACCTTC
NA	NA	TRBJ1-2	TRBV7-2	CASSLATGWQNTF	TGTGCCAGCAGCTTAGCAACGGGCTGGCAGAACACCTTC
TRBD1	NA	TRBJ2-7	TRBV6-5	CASSYSGTGGNEQYF	TGTGCCAGCAGTTACTCCGGGACAGGGGGCAACGAGCAGTACTTC
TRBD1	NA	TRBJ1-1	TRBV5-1	CASRKTGDEAFF	TGCGCCAGCAGAAAGACAGGGGATGAAGCTTTCTTT
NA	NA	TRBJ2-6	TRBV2	CARESPGANVLTF	TGTGCCAGGGAGTCCCCTGGGGCCAACGTCCTGACTTTC
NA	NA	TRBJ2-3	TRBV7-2	CASQAGGADTQYF	TGTGCCAGCCAGGCGGGTGGGGCAGATACGCAGTATTTT
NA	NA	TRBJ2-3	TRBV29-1	CSVEDPLSTDTQYF	TGCAGCGTTGAAGATCCCTTAAGCACAGATACGCAGTATTTT
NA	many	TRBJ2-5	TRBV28	CASSGVLGKTQYF	TGTGCCAGCAGTGGGGTGTTAGGAAAGACCCAGTACTTC
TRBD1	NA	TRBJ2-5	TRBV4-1	CASSHGQGAQETQYF	TGCGCCAGCAGCCACGGACAGGGGGCTCAGGAGACCCAGTACTTC
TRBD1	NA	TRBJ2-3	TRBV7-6	CASLFREGATQYF	TGTGCCAGCCTCTTTCGAGAGGGGGCAACGCAGTATTTT
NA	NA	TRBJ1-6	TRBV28	CASKDRLNSPLHF	TGTGCCAGCAAAGACAGACTTAATTCACCCCTCCACTTT
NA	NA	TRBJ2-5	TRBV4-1	CASSQDSSIETQYF	TGCGCCAGCAGCCAAGATTCCAGCATTGAGACCCAGTACTTC
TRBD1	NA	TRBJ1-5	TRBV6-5	CASSRTGEYSNQPQHF	TGTGCCAGCAGTAGGACAGGGGAATATAGCAATCAGCCCCAGCATTTT
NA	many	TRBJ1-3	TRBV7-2	CASRRPNSGNTIYF	TGTGCCAGCAGACGACCGAACTCTGGAAACACCATATATTTT
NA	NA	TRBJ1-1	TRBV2	CASSAARRTEAFF	TGTGCCAGCAGCGCGGCCCGAAGGACTGAAGCTTTCTTT
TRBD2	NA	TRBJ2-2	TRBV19	CASSALAGGGGELFF	TGTGCCAGTAGTGCACTAGCGGGAGGCGGCGGGGAGCTGTTTTTT
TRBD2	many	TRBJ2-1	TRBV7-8	CASSLDVSGSSYNEQFF	TGTGCCAGCAGCTTAGATGTGAGCGGGAGTTCCTACAATGAGCAGTTCTTC
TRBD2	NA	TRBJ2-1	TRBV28	CASTEPSGLSYNEQFF	TGTGCCAGCACGGAACCTAGCGGGCTCTCCTACAATGAGCAGTTCTTC
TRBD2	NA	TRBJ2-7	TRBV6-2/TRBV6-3	CASNLGGLAGEQTYEQYF	TGTGCCAGCAACTTAGGAGGACTAGCGGGGGAACAAACCTACGAGCAGTACTTC
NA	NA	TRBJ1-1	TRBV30	CAWSAHTGIRDTEAFF	TGTGCCTGGAGTGCACACACAGGGATAAGAGACACTGAAGCTTTCTTT
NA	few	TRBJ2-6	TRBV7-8	CASSLVGVYGANVLTF	TGTGCCAGCAGCTTAGTTGGTGTTTACGGGGCCAACGTCCTGACTTTC
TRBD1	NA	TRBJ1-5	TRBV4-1	CASSQDLRTGDQPQHF	TGCGCCAGCAGCCAAGATCTCCGAACAGGGGATCAGCCCCAGCATTTT
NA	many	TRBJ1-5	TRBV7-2	CASSLESGGRSNQPQHF	TGTGCCAGCAGCTTAGAATCGGGGGGGAGGAGCAATCAGCCCCAGCATTTT
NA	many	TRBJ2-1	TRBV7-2	CASSLTRDSLPSTFF	TGTGCCAGCAGCTTAACCCGGGACTCCCTGCCCTCCACGTTCTTC
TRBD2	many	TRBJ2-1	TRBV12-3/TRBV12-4	CASSPRGAGIEQFF	TGTGCCAGCAGTCCACGGGGAGCGGGAATTGAGCAGTTCTTC
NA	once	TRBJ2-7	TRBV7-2	CASSLSRSGGRGEQYF	TGTGCCAGCAGCTTATCGAGATCGGGCGGCCGGGGAGAGCAGTACTTC
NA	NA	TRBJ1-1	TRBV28	CASSSYSARAQRAEAFF	TGTGCCAGCAGTTCTTACTCCGCCCGGGCCCAACGCGCTGAAGCTTTCTTT
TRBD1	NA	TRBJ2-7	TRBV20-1	CSAREPTGVGFHEQYF	TGCAGTGCTAGGGAACCGACAGGGGTTGGCTTCCACGAGCAGTACTTC
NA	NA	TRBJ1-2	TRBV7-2	CASSPKGPLYGYTF	TGTGCCAGCAGCCCGAAGGGGCCGTTGTATGGCTACACCTTC
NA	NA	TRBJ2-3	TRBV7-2	CASSFLTPPDTQYF	TGTGCCAGCAGCTTCTTAACCCCGCCGGATACGCAGTATTTT
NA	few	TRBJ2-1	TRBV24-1	CATSDFENQGFNEQFF	TGTGCCACCAGTGATTTTGAGAACCAAGGGTTCAATGAGCAGTTCTTC